This T cell receptor (beta chain) was found in a study of T cells in Graves' hyperthyroidism and ophthalmopathy. Researchers took RNA transcripts and amplified the TCR beta CDR3 regions from them. An initial round of RT-PCR targeting the TCR CDR3 relied on the HTBI primer set. TCRdb independently ran MiXCR on the multiplex PCR reads; one entry per CDR3 protein. Among about 95,000 distinct CDR3 sequences listed, about 37% were seen once. Study results and limitations: Clonotypes that were expanded in thyroid above 0.001 mostly appeared in blood too.

The CDR3 spans 11 residues, counting both ends. Germline values: CDR1 DFQATT, CDR2 SNEGSKA (reference sequence). In the case of this clonotype: Its antigen remains unknown. The conserved closing phenylalanine or tryptophan is absent in this CDR3, likely reflecting a read error. The limits of the CDR3 on the DNA are not certain, so only TCRdb's listed CDR3 is given.

The receptor comes from a woman in her twenties or thirties with Graves' hyperthyroidism. The specimen sequenced was peripheral blood or thyroid tissue (not recorded which). This rearrangement joins TRBV20-1 to TRBJ1-3. CDR3 in amino acids: CSARTTSGGGP.